The T cell receptor (beta chain) under discussion was sequenced for a study of vaccination and CD4 T cells after COVID-19 (dated by TCRdb to about 2022). With respect to the entire study: Convalescent patients had a positive SARS-CoV-2 result on nasal swab PCR, and of these patients, nine had mild disease and one had severe disease. In more than eight COVID-19 convalescent patients and a few infection-naive healthy vaccine recipients, researchers compared the spike-specific CD4+ TCR repertoire from before mRNA vaccination with the repertoire from after. Post-COVID blood samples from convalescent patients were collected a median of around 100 days after diagnosis, with a range of about 35 to 161 days. In control cultures, a CEFX viral epitope pool was used as positive control, an HIV-1 Nef peptide pool was used as negative control, or no peptide was added. A few convalescent patients were sampled both early after vaccination (day 14) and late after vaccination (days 161 to 241). In the convalescent cohort there were six males and four females, among whom were two Hispanic individuals, seven Caucasians, two Asians and one multiracial person. Each participant got two doses of either the Pfizer-BioNTech BNT162b2 vaccine (n=8) or the Moderna mRNA-1273 vaccine (n=2). Overlapping spike peptide pools from SARS-CoV-2 and from the common cold coronaviruses HCoV-NL63, HCoV-OC43 and HCoV-229E were used as culture stimuli. Post-vaccine blood samples were taken a median of 72 days after the second vaccine dose, with a range of about 13 to 250 days. General findings and caveats noted by the study authors: Among convalescent patients, a median about 86% of the SARS-CoV-2-reactive clones seen after vaccination appeared only after vaccination, which suggests priming specific to the vaccine. Of the vaccine-specific clones in convalescent patients, 304 of 307, or nearly all, reacted only to SARS-CoV-2 spike and did not cross-react with common cold coronaviruses. An increase in the median number of SARS-CoV-2-reactive clonotypes from some 20 after infection to 35 to 40 after vaccination was observed, but the change was not found to be significant. The study included relatively few convalescent patients and did not analyze early timepoints after natural infection.

Library preparation used PCR. DNA from cultured CD4+ T cells underwent TCR sequencing with the Oncomine TCR Beta short-read assay at the Johns Hopkins FTIC core. The QIAamp micro DNA kit was used to extract genomic DNA from the cultured CD4+ T cells. Oncomine TCR Beta libraries made from cultured CD4+ T cells were pooled using unique dual indexes and sequenced on an Illumina iSeq 100. Under the source paper's analysis protocol: Non-productive sequences were filtered out, and CDR3s that did not start with C, did not end with F or W, or were shorter than 7 amino acids were discarded. The MANAFEST web application identified antigen-specific clonotypes by comparing peptide-stimulated wells against reference wells and other culture wells. An FDR below 0.05, an odds ratio above 5, and a productive frequency above 0.1% in at least two of three replicate wells were required for clones to be considered positive. Cross-reactive clonotypes were defined as significantly expanded in both SARS-CoV-2 spike wells and at least one common cold coronavirus spike condition. Similarity between CDR3 sequences was evaluated in R version 3.6.1 using Levenshtein distances (stringdist) and unrooted phylogenetic trees (ape). TCRdb reanalyzed the raw reads on its own, using fastp at Q25 for trimming and MiXCR for clone calling, and kept in-frame beta chains. Identical CDR3 proteins give one entry, which carries the most common genes and DNA. TCRdb assigned the V and J calls; the authors' analysis was not used. The sample yields approximately 27,000 distinct CDR3 sequences; about 35% were counted once. The ten top clones hold about 3.4% of the sample.

The time point label for this specimen denotes: late sampling 161 to 241 days after vaccination in three convalescent patients. The meaning of the sample's treatment or condition label: approximately 9-day PBMC culture with coronavirus spike peptide pools or control peptides (ViraFEST assay). To expand antigen-specific T cells with peptide pools and then pick out the expanded clonotypes through TCR sequencing, the study relied on the ViraFEST assay. The convalescent patients' positive SARS-CoV-2 PCR tests were from March to December 2020, which was before the Alpha, Beta and Delta variants emerged in the United States. PBMCs were cultured at about 2 million per well in IMDM supplemented with 5% human AB serum and around 10 IU/ml IL-2, with around 10 ug/ml peptide pools added. Half of the culture medium was replaced with fresh IL-2-containing medium on days 3 and 7. After around 10 days of culture, CD4+ T cells were isolated by negative selection with the EasySep CD4+ T cell isolation kit. PBMCs were separated from whole blood using Ficoll-Paque Plus gradient centrifugation and then either used fresh or cryopreserved at -140C. Culture conditions were generally each tested in triplicate wells.

For this chain, trimming is 4 bases at the V end and 5 bases at the J end, and the number of junction bases without a gene match is 2. For CDR1 and CDR2, the germline V gene (reference sequence) lists LNHDA and SQIVND. From the cysteine through the phenylalanine, the CDR3 covers 13 amino acids. CDR3 DNA only is kept here, 39 bases in frame from base 1. This clonotype occurred a few times. The specificity of this receptor is unknown. There are no base qualities to consult, and no much larger clone falls within one base. The receptor comes from a human donor who had recovered from COVID-19. The chain joins TRBV19 to TRBJ1-5; TRBD1 fits 7 bases in the junction. This material consisted of CD4+ T cells from blood, cultured in vitro, taken about 7 months after SARS-CoV-2 vaccination. The nucleotides read TGTGCCAGTAGTAGGGACAGCTATCAGCCCCAGCATTTT. Its amino acids are CASSRDSYQPQHF.